This is a list of T cell receptor beta chains from one sample in a study of blood T cell repertoires in COVID-19. TCRdb's table, derived via immunoSEQ multiplex PCR, lists solely in-frame clones and lacks some. Of about 370,000 clones listed, 87% are singletons. The material sequenced was peripheral blood. The receptors here all came from a woman between 25 and 40 years old with COVID-19, enrolled during active disease. Both conserved end residues are part of each CDR3. A D gene is named only where the DNA matches it firmly. Expanded clones are given a class, and other clones once, few, many or no size at all.

v_call,d_call,cdr3_length,clone_size,j_call,cdr3_nt,cdr3_aa
TRBV6-5,TRBD2,15,once,TRBJ2-7,TGTGCCAGCAGTCGAACAACTAGCGGGAGCCACGAGCAGTACTTC,CASSRTTSGSHEQYF
TRBV13,-,15,-,TRBJ2-2,TGTGCCAGCAGCTTAGGACAGGGCGAGGCCGGGGAGCTGTTTTTT,CASSLGQGEAGELFF
TRBV28,TRBD1,19,-,TRBJ1-5,TGTGCCAGCAGTTTGTGGTCGGGACAGGGAGGTTATAGCAATCAGCCCCAGCATTTT,CASSLWSGQGGYSNQPQHF
TRBV18,TRBD1,14,few,TRBJ2-1,TGTGCCAGCTCACCATCGACAGGGATCAATGAGCAGTTCTTC,CASSPSTGINEQFF
TRBV24-1,TRBD1,15,-,TRBJ2-5,TGTGCCACCAGTGATTACCGACAGGGCCGGGAGACCCAGTACTTC,CATSDYRQGRETQYF
TRBV19,TRBD1,15,-,TRBJ2-7,TGTGCCAGTAGCCCCGGGACAGGGACTTCCTACGAGCAGTACTTC,CASSPGTGTSYEQYF
TRBV3-1/TRBV3-2,-,15,-,TRBJ1-6,TGTGCCAGCAGCCAAGGAGGGGGGGGGAATTCACCCCTCCACTTT,CASSQGGGGNSPLHF
TRBV19,-,13,-,TRBJ1-1,TGTGCCAGTAGTAGTGCGGTGAACACTGAAGCTTTCTTT,CASSSAVNTEAFF
TRBV3-1/TRBV3-2,TRBD1,17,-,TRBJ2-7,TGTGCCAGCAGCCAAACTCCCACAGGGGTGAGAGTCTACGAGCAGTACTTC,CASSQTPTGVRVYEQYF
TRBV9,-,14,-,TRBJ2-5,TGTGCCAGCAGCGTAGGGCCTAGACCAGAGACCCAGTACTTC,CASSVGPRPETQYF
TRBV6-2/TRBV6-3,-,15,-,TRBJ2-7,TGTGCCAGCAGCTCCGGGACACCCGAAGTCGGCGAGCAGTACTTC,CASSSGTPEVGEQYF
TRBV2,-,14,-,TRBJ1-4,TGTGCCAGCAGTAGCGGACAGAGCAATGAAAAACTGTTTTTT,CASSSGQSNEKLFF
TRBV5-1,TRBD1,14,-,TRBJ1-6,TGCGCCAGCAGGTCAGGGACAGGGGATTCACCCCTCCACTTT,CASRSGTGDSPLHF
TRBV27,TRBD2,19,-,TRBJ2-3,TGTGCCAGCAGTTTATCGCTAGTGAATAGCGGGTATAGCACAGATACGCAGTATTTT,CASSLSLVNSGYSTDTQYF
TRBV30,TRBD1,13,-,TRBJ2-2,TGTGCCTGGAGTCGACAGGGCACCGGGGAGCTGTTTTTT,CAWSRQGTGELFF
TRBV11-3,TRBD2,15,-,TRBJ2-2,TGTGCCAGCAGCTTAATAGCGGGAGCTACCGGGGAGCTGTTTTTT,CASSLIAGATGELFF
TRBV7-8,-,14,few,TRBJ2-7,TGTGCCAGCAGCACACAGGCCTGGAGCTACGAGCAGTACTTC,CASSTQAWSYEQYF
TRBV6-5,TRBD1,15,-,TRBJ2-3,TGTGCCAGCCGTCAGTGGGACAGGCTCCCAGATACGCAGTATTTT,CASRQWDRLPDTQYF
TRBV2,-,14,few,TRBJ2-7,TGTGCCAGCAGTGTGGCTAGCGACTCCTACGAGCAGTACTTC,CASSVASDSYEQYF
TRBV4-1,-,15,-,TRBJ1-1,TGCGCCAGCAGCCAAGTCGGGGGGCGGAGCACTGAAGCTTTCTTT,CASSQVGGRSTEAFF
TRBV15,TRBD1,15,-,TRBJ2-7,TGTGCCACCAGCAGGGCCGGACAGGGGAACTACGAGCAGTACTTC,CATSRAGQGNYEQYF
TRBV5-6,-,16,-,TRBJ2-1,TGTGCCAGCAGCTTCTGGACAGCCATACGAGTAACAGAGCAGTTCTTC,CASSFWTAIRVTEQFF
TRBV30,TRBD1,13,-,TRBJ1-6,TGTGCCTGGACAGGGGGGAGGAATTCACCCCTCCACTTT,CAWTGGRNSPLHF
TRBV5-4,-,16,-,TRBJ2-3,TGTGCCAGCAGCTTGTTCCCAGATCAAAGCACAGATACGCAGTATTTT,CASSLFPDQSTDTQYF
TRBV24-1,TRBD2,16,-,TRBJ2-3,TGTGCCACCAGTGAACCTAGCGGGGGGTACACAGATACGCAGTATTTT,CATSEPSGGYTDTQYF